The 25 T cell receptor beta chains in this list originate from one sample, sequenced in a study of human T cells and chemical hapten exposure. The time point: patch test 1, 2 weeks after DPC sensitization. Described treatment: therapeutic diphenylcyclopropenone sensitization with weekly scalp DPC. TCRdb passed the RACE reads through MiXCR, listing each CDR3 protein once. The sample includes roughly 200,000 distinct CDR3 sequences, more than 20% of them seen just once. The sequencing here drew on whole blood, taken in connection with sensitization to the hapten diphenylcyclopropenone (DPC). Receptors originate from a woman aged 45-60 years with alopecia areata. Some clones in this sample may be carry-over from other donors' samples.

This chain uses TRBV4-1 with TRBJ1-6, with no clear D. The CDR3 length is 16 residues. V lost 1 base and J 7 bases, leaving 14 bases between the germline ends. Germline CDR1 and CDR2: MGHRA and YSYEKL. CDR3 residues: CASSQVFSQSNSPLHF. The CDR3 DNA is TGCGCCAGCAGCCAAGTCTTCAGTCAGAGCAATTCACCCCTCCACTTT.

The chain combines TRBV24-1 with TRBJ2-1, with D unresolved. CDR3 length: 14 amino acids. V was shortened by 3 bases and J by 7 bases, with 12 bases between the two germline ends. CDR1 is KGHDR, CDR2 SFDVKD, per germline. The CDR3 nucleotides read TGTGCCACCAGTGATCCCACCCGATGGAATGAGCAGTTCTTC. Amino acid sequence: CATSDPTRWNEQFF.

The chain uses TRBV5-1 and TRBJ2-7, with 8 bases aligning to TRBD1. V gave up 3 bases and J gave up 0 bases; unmatched junction bases: 5. Germline assignment: CDR1 SGHRS and CDR2 YFSETQ. The CDR3 sequence is 15 residues long. The CDR3 here is CASSWGQDSSYEQYF. The CDR3 nucleotides read TGCGCCAGCAGCTGGGGACAGGACAGCTCCTACGAGCAGTACTTC.

This clonotype was found a few times. This chain links TRBV29-1 with TRBJ2-7; D may match TRBD1 or TRBD2 (6 bases each). The CDR3 length is 14 residues. The V gene lost 7 bases and the J gene lost 1 base, with 17 bases spanning the gap. Germline CDR1 is SQVTM and CDR2 is ANQGSEA. The CDR3 DNA is TGCAGCGCCTTAGCACAAGGGGGGTCCTACGAGCAGTACTTC. Amino acid sequence: CSALAQGGSYEQYF.

As concerns this clonotype: With a much larger clone just one base away, this may be a read error. Given the absence of the conserved phenylalanine or tryptophan at the CDR3 end, a read error is likely. The chain combines TRBV15 with TRBJ1-1; D gene uncertain. This CDR3 is 14 amino acids long. V lost 2 bases and J 4 bases, leaving 11 bases between the germline ends. Germline CDR1 is LNHNV and CDR2 is YYDKDF (reference sequence). CDR3: CATSRLWEGTEAFL. The CDR3 nucleotides are TGTGCCACCAGCAGACTGTGGGAAGGCACTGAAGCTTTCTTA.

The sample holds a few counts of this clonotype. The chain links TRBV20-1 to TRBJ2-1, with 11 bases aligning to TRBD2. The CDR3 has 15 residues. V dropped 5 bases and J dropped 4; count of bases not matched to a gene: 7. Germline values: CDR1 DFQATT, CDR2 SNEGSKA (reference sequence). CDR3 sequence reads: CSAETGTSGYNEQFF. The CDR3 region has the DNA TGCAGTGCTGAGACCGGGACTAGCGGTTACAATGAGCAGTTCTTC.

The CDR3 region is CASKGTGWSGELFF. The CDR3 DNA reads TGTGCCAGCAAAGGGACAGGGTGGTCCGGGGAGCTGTTTTTT. The V gene is TRBV6-5, the J gene TRBJ2-2; TRBD1 matches 9 bases. Losses at the gene ends were 7 bases for V and 6 bases for J; bases not matched to a gene: 6. This CDR3 spans 14 amino acids. Per germline, CDR1 MNHEY and CDR2 SVGAGI.

This clonotype was picked up a small number of times. CDR3 coding DNA: TGTGCCAGCAGCTTTGGAAGGTGGGGTACGGACAGGGCGCGGAACACTGAAGCTTTCTTT. Amino acid sequence: CASSFGRWGTDRARNTEAFF. V is TRBV7-8 and J is TRBJ1-1, with TRBD1 matching over 8 bases. The J segment lost 1 base and the V segment lost 3 bases, leaving 19 bases of the junction unmatched. Germline CDR1 SGHVS, CDR2 FQNEAQ. This CDR3 region has 20 residues.

V gene TRBV5-1 combines with J gene TRBJ1-2; a weak D match, TRBD1 (6 bases). The CDR3 is made up of 15 amino acids. CDR1 is SGHRS, CDR2 YFSETQ, per germline. The V and J ends lost 3 bases and 6 bases respectively, with 18 bases between them. The CDR3 protein is CASSSQQGSPDGYTF. The CDR3 nucleotides read TGCGCCAGCAGCTCGCAGCAGGGGAGTCCTGATGGCTACACCTTC.

The chain combines TRBV25-1 with TRBJ1-6; 7 bases are shared with TRBD1. CDR1 is MGHDK, CDR2 SYGVNS, per germline. V dropped 1 base and J dropped 7; count of bases not matched to a gene: 7. The CDR3 is made up of 16 amino acids. CDR3 in amino acids: CASSELTGQPNSPLHF. The CDR3 bases are TGTGCCAGCAGTGAATTAACGGGACAGCCAAATTCACCCCTCCACTTT.

This CDR3 reads CSANPFDRADTEAFF. DNA of the CDR3: TGCAGTGCGAACCCCTTCGACAGGGCCGACACTGAAGCTTTCTTT. The rearrangement joins TRBV20-1 to TRBJ1-1; 7 nucleotides agree with TRBD1. After removal of 6 bases from V and 3 bases from J, the junction contained 13 bases not matched to a gene. The CDR3 totals 15 residues. The V gene's germline CDR1 is DFQATT and CDR2 SNEGSKA (reference sequence).

A few counts support this clonotype. The chain is built from TRBV7-2 and TRBJ2-3; 10 bases are shared with TRBD2. After removal of 5 bases from V and 5 bases from J, the junction contained 7 bases not matched to a gene. This CDR3 spans 15 amino acids. The germline gives CDR1 SGHTA, CDR2 FQGNSA. In DNA, the CDR3 is TGTGCCAGCAGCACCGGGACTAGCGAGGGAGATACGCAGTATTTT. Protein: CASSTGTSEGDTQYF.

The chain employs TRBV6-2 or TRBV6-3 and TRBJ2-7, with 8 bases that match TRBD2. This CDR3 contains 17 residues. The junction had 14 bases not matched to a gene; V was cut back by 5 bases and J by 2 bases. Germline CDR1 is MNHEY and CDR2 is SVGEGT. CDR3 DNA sequence: TGTGCCAGCAGTGCGTATGAGGGCGGGAGGCATCCCTACGAGCAGTACTTC. Translated, it gives CASSAYEGGRHPYEQYF.

This clonotype was counted a few times. This sequence joins TRBV6-1 and TRBJ1-2; D call uncertain. The CDR3 consists of 15 residues. CDR1 and CDR2 from the germline V gene are MNHNS and SASEGT. V was clipped by 1 base and J by 8 bases, with 17 bases between them. CDR3 in DNA: TGTGCCAGCAGTGAAGAGGCGTCGACCAGAGTCGGCTACACCTTC. Amino acid sequence: CASSEEASTRVGYTF.

For this clonotype: At one end, the junction sequence differs from germline, possibly due to a read error. The chain carries TRBV6-1 and TRBJ2-7; D is unclear. This CDR3 has 14 amino acids. Germline CDR1 MNHNS, CDR2 SASEGT. This chain's CDR3 is CVSSGKSNTYEQYF. The CDR3 region has the DNA TGTGTCAGCAGTGGAAAGTCGAACACCTACGAGCAGTACTTC.

The rearrangement links TRBV5-5 to TRBJ2-4; the D gene is possibly TRBD1 (5 bases). V lost 3 bases to trimming and J lost 9 bases, with 13 bases between them. The CDR3 is made up of 13 amino acids. Germline values: CDR1 SGHKS, CDR2 YYEKEE (reference sequence). The CDR3 region is CASSSAGWAIQYF. The DNA for the CDR3 is TGTGCCAGCAGCTCGGCAGGGTGGGCCATTCAGTACTTC.

This clonotype was observed a handful of times. The chain links TRBV5-1 to TRBJ1-2, with D maybe TRBD1 (6 bases). The ends were cut back, 1 base at V and 4 bases at J, with 11 bases in the middle. The CDR3 length is 14 residues. Looked up from germline, CDR1 is SGHRS and CDR2 is YFSETQ. CDR3: CASSLLQGGYGYTF. The CDR3 DNA is TGCGCCAGCAGCTTGTTACAGGGAGGCTATGGCTACACCTTC.

This rearrangement joins TRBV20-1 to TRBJ2-3, with 11 positions matching TRBD2. Germline V gene sequence: CDR1 DFQATT, CDR2 SNEGSKA (reference sequence). This CDR3 comprises 17 residues. Trimming cost V 5 bases and J 1 base; bases outside gene matches: 11. DNA of the CDR3: TGCAGTGCTGCTCGACTAGCGGGATGGGGGGGCACAGATACGCAGTATTTT. The encoded protein is CSAARLAGWGGTDTQYF.

A remark on this clonotype: In this CDR3 the conserved last residue, phenylalanine or tryptophan, is missing, so a read error is likely. The chain joins TRBV29-1 to TRBJ2-1; TRBD1 aligns across 8 bases. The junction had 11 bases not matched to a gene; V was cut back by 7 bases and J by 3 bases. Germline V CDR1 and CDR2: SQVTM, ANQGSEA. This CDR3 is 15 amino acids long. The CDR3 loop reads CSGTRGTGLYNEQFL. In DNA, the CDR3 is TGCAGCGGAACACGTGGGACAGGACTCTACAATGAGCAGTTCCTC.

This clonotype turned up a few times. The rearrangement joins TRBV9 to TRBJ2-1; weak D call: TRBD2 (6 bases). This CDR3 contains 16 residues. V lost 0 bases, J lost 9 bases, and 19 bases lay in between. CDR1 SGDLS and CDR2 YYNGEE come from the germline V gene. The CDR3 is CASSVGVLARESEQFF. The CDR3 region has the DNA TGTGCCAGCAGCGTAGGAGTACTAGCCCGGGAGAGTGAGCAGTTCTTC.

The J gene is TRBJ2-1, the V gene TRBV6-2 or TRBV6-3, with 7 bases matching TRBD1. CDR1 and CDR2 from the germline V gene are MNHEY and SVGEGT. V shed 5 bases, J shed 9 bases, and the junction held 10 bases outside the gene matches. This CDR3 has 14 amino acids. CDR3 in DNA: TGTGCCAGCAGTGCGACGGTCACAGGGGTTGAGCAGTTCTTC. It specifies CASSATVTGVEQFF.

The rearrangement links TRBV29-1 to TRBJ1-1, with D hard to call. The CDR3 contains 14 residues. Trimming left V 4 bases short and J 0 bases short, with 12 bases between. The germline gives CDR1 SQVTM, CDR2 ANQGSEA. CDR3 in amino acids: CSVGGLGMNTEAFF. As DNA, the CDR3 is TGCAGCGTTGGCGGGTTAGGTATGAACACTGAAGCTTTCTTT. The full variable domain, with the rest looked up from reference TRBV29-1 and TRBJ1-1, is SAVISQKPSRDICQRGTSLTIQCQVDSQVTMMFWYRQQPGQSLTLIATANQGSEATYESGFVIDKFPISRPNLTFSTLTVSNMSPEDSSIYLCSVGGLGMNTEAFFGQGTRLTVV.

The chain links TRBV29-1 to TRBJ1-5, with D possibly being TRBD1 (5 bases). CDR1 SQVTM and CDR2 ANQGSEA come from the germline V gene. The CDR3 contains 12 residues. The V and J ends lost 4 bases and 7 bases respectively, with 11 bases between them. The CDR3 DNA reads as TGCAGCGTTGGGGGGTTAGGGCAGCCCCAGCATTTT. It yields the protein CSVGGLGQPQHF.

This clonotype was recorded a few times. This chain connects TRBV7-9 to TRBJ2-7, with D perhaps matching TRBD1 or TRBD2 (5 bases each). The CDR3 is 13 residues long. Germline V gene data show CDR1 as SEHNR and CDR2 as FQNEAQ (reference sequence). V gave up 4 bases and J gave up 6 bases, with 13 bases separating them. This CDR3 reads CASSWGPLGEQYF. CDR3 coding DNA: TGTGCCAGCAGCTGGGGACCGCTCGGCGAGCAGTACTTC.

This rearrangement joins TRBV10-3 to TRBJ1-1; 7 bases line up with TRBD1. CDR1 and CDR2 from the germline V gene are ENHRY and SYGVKD. Trimming removed 5 bases from V and 4 bases from J; junction bases left unmatched: 7. This CDR3 is 14 amino acids long. The CDR3 DNA sequence: TGTGCCATCAGTTTAGGGGGCTGGGGCACTGAAGCTTTCTTT. Protein sequence: CAISLGGWGTEAFF.